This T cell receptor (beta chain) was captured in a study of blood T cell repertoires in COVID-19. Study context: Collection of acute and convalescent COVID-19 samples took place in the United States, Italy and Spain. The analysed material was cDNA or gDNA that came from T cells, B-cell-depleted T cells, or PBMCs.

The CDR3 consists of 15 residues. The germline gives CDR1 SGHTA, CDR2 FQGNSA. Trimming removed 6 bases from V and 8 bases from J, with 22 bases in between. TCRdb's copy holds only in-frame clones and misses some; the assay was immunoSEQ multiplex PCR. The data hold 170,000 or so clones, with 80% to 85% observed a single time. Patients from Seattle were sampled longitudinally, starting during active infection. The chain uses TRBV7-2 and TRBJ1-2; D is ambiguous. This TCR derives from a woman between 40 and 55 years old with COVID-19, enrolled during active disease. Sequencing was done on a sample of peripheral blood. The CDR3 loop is CASSLGGEGRRGYTF. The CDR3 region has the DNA TGTGCCAGCAGTTTGGGTGGGGAGGGTCGGAGGGGCTACACCTTC.